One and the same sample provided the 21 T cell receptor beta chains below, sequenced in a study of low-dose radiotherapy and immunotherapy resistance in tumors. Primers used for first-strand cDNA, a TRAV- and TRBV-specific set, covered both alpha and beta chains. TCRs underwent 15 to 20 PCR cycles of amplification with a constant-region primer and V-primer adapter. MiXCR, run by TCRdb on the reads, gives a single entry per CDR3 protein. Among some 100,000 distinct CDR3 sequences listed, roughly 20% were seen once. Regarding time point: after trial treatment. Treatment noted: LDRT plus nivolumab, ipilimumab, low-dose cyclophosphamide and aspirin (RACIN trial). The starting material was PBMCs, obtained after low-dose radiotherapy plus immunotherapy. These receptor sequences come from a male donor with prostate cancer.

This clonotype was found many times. The CDR3 is CASSLAHNRDSSSPLHF. The CDR3 DNA is TGTGCCAGCAGCTTAGCTCACAACAGGGACTCTAGTTCACCCCTCCACTTT. The chain employs TRBV7-2 and TRBJ1-6, with D perhaps matching TRBD1 (6 bases). V was pared by 0 bases and J by 9 bases, with 18 bases between. The CDR3 runs 17 residues. The germline V gene has CDR1 SGHTA and CDR2 FQGNSA.

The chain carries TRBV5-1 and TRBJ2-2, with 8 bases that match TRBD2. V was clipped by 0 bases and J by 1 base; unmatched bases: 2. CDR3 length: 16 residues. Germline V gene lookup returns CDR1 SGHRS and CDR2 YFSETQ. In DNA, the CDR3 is TGCGCCAGCAGCTTGGCGGGGGGGCTGAACACCGGGGAGCTGTTTTTT. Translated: CASSLAGGLNTGELFF.

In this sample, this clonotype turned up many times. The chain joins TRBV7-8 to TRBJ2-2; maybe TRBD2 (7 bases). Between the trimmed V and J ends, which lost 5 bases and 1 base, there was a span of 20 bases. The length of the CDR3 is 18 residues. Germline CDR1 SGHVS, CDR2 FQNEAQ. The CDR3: CASSLRGGGKGNTGELFF. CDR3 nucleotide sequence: TGTGCCAGCAGCCTGAGGGGCGGGGGCAAAGGGAACACCGGGGAGCTGTTTTTT. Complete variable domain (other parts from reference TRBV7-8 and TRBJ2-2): GAGVSQSPRYKVAKRGQDVALRCDPISGHVSLFWYQQALGQGPEFLTYFQNEAQLDKSGLPSDRFFAERPEGSVSTLKIQRTQQEDSAVYLCASSLRGGGKGNTGELFFGEGSRLTVL.

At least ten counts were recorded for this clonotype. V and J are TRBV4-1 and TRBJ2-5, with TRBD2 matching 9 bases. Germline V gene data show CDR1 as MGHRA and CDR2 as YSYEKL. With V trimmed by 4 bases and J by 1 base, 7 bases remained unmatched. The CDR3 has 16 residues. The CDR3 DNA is TGCGCCAGCAGCCTCTCCCCAGCGGGGGGCCAAGAGACCCAGTACTTC. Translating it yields CASSLSPAGGQETQYF.

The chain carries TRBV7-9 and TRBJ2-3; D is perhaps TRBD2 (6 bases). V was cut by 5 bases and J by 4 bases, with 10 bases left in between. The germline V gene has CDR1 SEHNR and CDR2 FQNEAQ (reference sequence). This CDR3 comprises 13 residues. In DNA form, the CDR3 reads TGTGCCAGCAGCCTACCGGGGGCAGATACGCAGTATTTT. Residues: CASSLPGADTQYF.

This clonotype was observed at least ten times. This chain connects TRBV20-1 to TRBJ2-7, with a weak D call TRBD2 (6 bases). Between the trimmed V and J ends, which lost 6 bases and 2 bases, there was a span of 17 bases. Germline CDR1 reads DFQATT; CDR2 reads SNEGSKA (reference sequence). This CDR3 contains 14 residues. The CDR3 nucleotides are TGCAGTGCAACATCTAGCGACCATCCCTACGAGCAGTACTTC. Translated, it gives CSATSSDHPYEQYF.

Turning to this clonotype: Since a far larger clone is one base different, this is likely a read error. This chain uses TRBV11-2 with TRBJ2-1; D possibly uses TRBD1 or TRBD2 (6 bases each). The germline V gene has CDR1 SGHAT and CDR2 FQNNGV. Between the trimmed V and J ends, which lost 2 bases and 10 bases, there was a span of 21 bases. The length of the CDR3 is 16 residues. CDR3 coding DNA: TGTGCCAGCAGCTTAATCGGGGGCAGAAGCTCCTACGAGCAGTTCTTC. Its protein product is CASSLIGGRSSYEQFF.

The CDR3 loop reads CASRSWDSNQPQHF. The CDR3 DNA reads as TGTGCCAGTAGGTCCTGGGACAGCAATCAGCCCCAGCATTTT. The V and J genes are TRBV19 and TRBJ1-5; D might be TRBD1 (5 bases). Germline V gene data show CDR1 as LNHDA and CDR2 as SQIVND (reference sequence). CDR3 length equals 14 residues. V lost 6 bases to trimming and J lost 1 base, with 10 bases between them.

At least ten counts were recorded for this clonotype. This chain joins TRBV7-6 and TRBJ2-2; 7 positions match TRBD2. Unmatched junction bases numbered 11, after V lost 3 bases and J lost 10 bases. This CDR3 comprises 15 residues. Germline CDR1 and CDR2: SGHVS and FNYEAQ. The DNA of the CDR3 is TGTGCCAGCAGCTTGAGCGCCGGGGGGTCCGAGGAGCTGTTTTTT. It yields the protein CASSLSAGGSEELFF.

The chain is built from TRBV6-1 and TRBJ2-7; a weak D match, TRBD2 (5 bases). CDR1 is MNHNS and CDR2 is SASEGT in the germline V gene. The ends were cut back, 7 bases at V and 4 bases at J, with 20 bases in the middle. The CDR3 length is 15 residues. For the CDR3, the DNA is TGTGCCAGCAAAGAAATGGAGGCAAACGTTTACGAGCAGTACTTC. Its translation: CASKEMEANVYEQYF.

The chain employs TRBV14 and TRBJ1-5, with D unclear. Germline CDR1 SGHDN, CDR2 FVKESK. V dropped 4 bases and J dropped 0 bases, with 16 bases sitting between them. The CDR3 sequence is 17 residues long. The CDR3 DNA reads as TGTGCCAGCAGCCGTCCCCCCATAGAGGATAGCAATCAGCCCCAGCATTTT. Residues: CASSRPPIEDSNQPQHF. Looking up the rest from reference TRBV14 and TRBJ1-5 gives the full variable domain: EAGVTQFPSHSVIEKGQTVTLRCDPISGHDNLYWYRRVMGKEIKFLLHFVKESKQDESGMPNNRFLAERTGGTYSTLKVQPAELEDSGVYFCASSRPPIEDSNQPQHFGDGTRLSIL.

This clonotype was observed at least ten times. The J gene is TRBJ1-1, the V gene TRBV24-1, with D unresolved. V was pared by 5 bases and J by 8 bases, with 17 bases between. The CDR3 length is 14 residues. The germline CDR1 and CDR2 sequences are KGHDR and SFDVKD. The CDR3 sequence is CATSGGPQWMEAFF. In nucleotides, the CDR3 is TGTGCCACCAGTGGCGGACCCCAATGGATGGAAGCTTTCTTT.

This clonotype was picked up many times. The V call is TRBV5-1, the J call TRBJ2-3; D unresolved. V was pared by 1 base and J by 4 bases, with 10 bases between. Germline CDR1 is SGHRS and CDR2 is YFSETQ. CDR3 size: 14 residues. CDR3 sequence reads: CASSLTGPPDTQYF. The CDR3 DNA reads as TGCGCCAGCAGCTTGACGGGCCCCCCAGATACGCAGTATTTT. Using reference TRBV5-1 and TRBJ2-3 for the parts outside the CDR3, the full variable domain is KAGVTQTPRYLIKTRGQQVTLSCSPISGHRSVSWYQQTPGQGLQFLFEYFSETQRNKGNFPGRFSGRQFSNSRSEMNVSTLELGDSALYLCASSLTGPPDTQYFGPGTRLTVL.

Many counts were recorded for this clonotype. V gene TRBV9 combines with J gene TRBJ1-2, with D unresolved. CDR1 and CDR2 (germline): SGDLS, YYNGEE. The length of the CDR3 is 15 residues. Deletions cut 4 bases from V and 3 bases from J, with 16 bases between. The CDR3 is CASSRERQDDYGYTF. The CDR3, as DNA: TGTGCCAGCAGCAGGGAGAGGCAGGACGACTATGGCTACACCTTC.

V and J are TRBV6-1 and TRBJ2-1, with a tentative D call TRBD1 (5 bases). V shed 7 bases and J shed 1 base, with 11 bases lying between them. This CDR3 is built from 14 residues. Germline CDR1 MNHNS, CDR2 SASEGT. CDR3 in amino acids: CASTEAGSYNEQFF. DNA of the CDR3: TGTGCCAGCACTGAGGCAGGGTCCTACAATGAGCAGTTCTTC.

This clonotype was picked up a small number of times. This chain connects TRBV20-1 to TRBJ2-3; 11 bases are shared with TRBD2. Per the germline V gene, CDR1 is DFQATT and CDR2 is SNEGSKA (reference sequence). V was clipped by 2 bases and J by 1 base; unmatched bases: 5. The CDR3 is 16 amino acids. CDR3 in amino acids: CSARPASGGRTDTQYF. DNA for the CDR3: TGCAGTGCTAGACCCGCTAGCGGGGGGCGCACAGATACGCAGTATTTT.

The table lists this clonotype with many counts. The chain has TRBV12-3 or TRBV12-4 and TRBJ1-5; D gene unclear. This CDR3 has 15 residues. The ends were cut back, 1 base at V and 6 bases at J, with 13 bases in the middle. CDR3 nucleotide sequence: TGTGCCAGCAGTTTAGGTTCGGCAGGCGGTCAGCCCCAGCATTTT. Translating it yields CASSLGSAGGQPQHF.

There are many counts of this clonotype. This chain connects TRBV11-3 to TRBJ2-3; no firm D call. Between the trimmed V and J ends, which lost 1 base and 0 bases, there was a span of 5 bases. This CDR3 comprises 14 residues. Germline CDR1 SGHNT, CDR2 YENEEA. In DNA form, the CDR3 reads TGTGCCAGCAGCTTAGGACGGAGCACAGATACGCAGTATTTT. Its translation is CASSLGRSTDTQYF.

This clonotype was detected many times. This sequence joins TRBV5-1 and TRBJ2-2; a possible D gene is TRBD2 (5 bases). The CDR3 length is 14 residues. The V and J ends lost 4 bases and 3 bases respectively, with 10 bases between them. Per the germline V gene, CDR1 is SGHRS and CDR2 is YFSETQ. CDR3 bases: TGCGCCAGCAGCGAGGACGGGGACACCGGGGAGCTGTTTTTT. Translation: CASSEDGDTGELFF.

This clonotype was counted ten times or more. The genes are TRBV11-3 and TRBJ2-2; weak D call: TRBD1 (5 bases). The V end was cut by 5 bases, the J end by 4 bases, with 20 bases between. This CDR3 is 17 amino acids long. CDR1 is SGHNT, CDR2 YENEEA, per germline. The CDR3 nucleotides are TGTGCCAGCAGCCCAGGGCACCATTCGTGGGGCACCGGGGAGCTGTTTTTT. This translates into CASSPGHHSWGTGELFF.

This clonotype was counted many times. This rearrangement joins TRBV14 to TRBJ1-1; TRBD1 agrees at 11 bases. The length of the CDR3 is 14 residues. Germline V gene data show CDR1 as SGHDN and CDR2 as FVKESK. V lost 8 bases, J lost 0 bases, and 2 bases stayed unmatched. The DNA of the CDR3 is TGTGCCAGCGGACAGGGGGCAATGAACACTGAAGCTTTCTTT. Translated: CASGQGAMNTEAFF.